This TCR beta chain was identified during a study of shared clonotypes between healthy human individuals. Study-level findings and limits: Rarefaction demonstrated incomplete sorted-subset sequencing despite large depth.

Data came from immunoSEQ multiplex PCR; TCRdb stores just in-frame clones and leaves some out. Of 2 million to 2.5 million clones detected, just over 90% appear once; the ten largest clones hold 0.39%. J was trimmed by 5 bases and V by 2 bases; bases with no gene match: 4. The CDR3 has 15 amino acids. Germline V CDR1 and CDR2: LGHNA, YSLEER. Turning to this clone: Its antigen is as yet unknown.

This sequence was found in a young man in good health. Some clones in this sample may be carry-over from other donors' samples. The rearrangement joins TRBV4-3 to TRBJ2-7, with 12 bases lining up with TRBD2. Specimen: naive CD4+ T cells from PBMCs. Indicated subset: CD45RA+ positively selected. The chain's CDR3 is CASSQLAGGYNEQYF. The CDR3 nucleotides read TGCGCCAGCAGCCAACTAGCGGGAGGGTATAACGAGCAGTACTTC.